This paragraph reports one TCR beta chain. These data belong to a study of PD-L1 blockade in urothelial cancer. Data came from immunoSEQ multiplex PCR; TCRdb stores just in-frame clones and leaves some out. The repertoire has tens of thousands of clones, 75% to 90% of them found once; the top ten carry over 1%. Time point defined: pretreatment peripheral blood. There are 17 residues in the CDR3. After removal of 0 bases from V and 1 base from J, the junction contained 7 bases not matched to a gene. The germline V gene has CDR1 SGHDN and CDR2 FVKESK. This receptor was taken from a man between 50 and 59 years old with urothelial cancer. The V call is TRBV14, the J call TRBJ2-3; 7 bases line up with TRBD2. Here the sequenced sample was PBMCs, taken around atezolizumab (anti-PD-L1) treatment. CDR3 sequence: CASSQDITGGRTDTQYF. DNA for the CDR3: TGTGCCAGCAGCCAAGATATAACGGGGGGACGCACAGATACGCAGTATTTT.